The 31 T cell receptor beta chains in this list originate from one sample, sequenced in a study of cytomegalovirus exposure and HLA in healthy donors. Assay used: immunoSEQ multiplex PCR; TCRdb lists only in-frame clones, some missing. The sample lists roughly 270,000 clones; approximately 90% were seen once. Sequenced: PBMCs. These receptors originate from a woman younger than 35 in good health and CMV-seronegative.

Comments on this clone: The sample holds other DNA sequences that translate to the same CDR3. The rearrangement joins TRBV27 to TRBJ2-7; D perhaps matches TRBD1 (5 bases). The V and J ends lost 0 bases and 3 bases respectively, with 6 bases between them. Per germline, CDR1 MNHEY and CDR2 SMNVEV (reference sequence). This CDR3 contains 13 residues. CDR3 bases: TGTGCCAGCAGTTTATCAGGGGACTACGAGCAGTACTTC. Protein sequence: CASSLSGDYEQYF.

This chain connects TRBV5-1 to TRBJ2-3; D might be TRBD2 (5 bases). V was cut by 0 bases and J by 1 base, with 6 bases left in between. CDR1 and CDR2 (germline): SGHRS, YFSETQ. The CDR3 consists of 14 residues. The CDR3 DNA reads as TGCGCCAGCAGCTTGGATAGCGGCACAGATACGCAGTATTTT. Its translation is CASSLDSGTDTQYF. The entire variable domain, with the rest obtained from reference TRBV5-1 and TRBJ2-3, is as follows: KAGVTQTPRYLIKTRGQQVTLSCSPISGHRSVSWYQQTPGQGLQFLFEYFSETQRNKGNFPGRFSGRQFSNSRSEMNVSTLELGDSALYLCASSLDSGTDTQYFGPGTRLTVL.

The V and J genes are TRBV15 and TRBJ2-5; 10 nucleotides match TRBD1. Unmatched junction bases numbered 2, after V lost 0 bases and J lost 4 bases. The CDR3 spans 15 residues. The germline V gene has CDR1 LNHNV and CDR2 YYDKDF (reference sequence). The CDR3 protein is CATSRDRTGGETQYF. CDR3 nucleotides: TGTGCCACCAGCAGAGATCGGACAGGGGGAGAGACCCAGTACTTC. The full variable domain, completed using reference TRBV15 and TRBJ2-5, is DAMVIQNPRYQVTQFGKPVTLSCSQTLNHNVMYWYQQKSSQAPKLLFHYYDKDFNNEADTPDNFQSRRPNTSFCFLDIRSPGLGDTAMYLCATSRDRTGGETQYFGPGTRLLVL.

The sample holds one count of this clone. The chain has TRBV18 and TRBJ2-1; 7 nucleotides line up with TRBD2. J was trimmed by 5 bases and V by 3 bases; bases with no gene match: 10. The CDR3 runs to 16 residues. The V gene's germline CDR1 is KGHSH and CDR2 LQKENI. CDR3 DNA: TGTGCCAGCTCACCTTTCCGCGGGAGTAGCCACAATGAGCAGTTCTTC. This encodes CASSPFRGSSHNEQFF.

This chain uses TRBV9 with TRBJ1-4; TRBD1 matches 9 bases. The germline V gene encodes CDR1 SGDLS and CDR2 YYNGEE. CDR3 size: 15 residues. V lost 4 bases and J lost 6; bases outside the gene matches: 7. CDR3 region: CASSPDRGRHEKLFF. In DNA, the CDR3 is TGTGCCAGCAGCCCCGACAGGGGGAGGCATGAAAAACTGTTTTTT.

Note on this clone: The sample carries other DNA sequences with the same CDR3. In DNA form, the CDR3 reads TGTGCCAGCTCACCGGGACAGGGAACCTACGAGCAGTACTTC. Its translation: CASSPGQGTYEQYF. This sequence joins TRBV18 and TRBJ2-7; TRBD1 matches at 9 bases. The V and J ends lost 3 bases and 2 bases, in that order; junction bases with no gene match: 2. Germline CDR1 and CDR2: KGHSH and LQKENI. The CDR3 extends over 14 amino acids. The full variable domain, rest sourced from reference TRBV18 and TRBJ2-7, is NAGVMQNPRHLVRRRGQEARLRCSPMKGHSHVYWYRQLPEEGLKFMVYLQKENIIDESGMPKERFSAEFPKEGPSILRIQQVVRGDSAAYFCASSPGQGTYEQYFGPGTRLTVT.

This clone is a singleton in its sample. This chain uses TRBV4-1 with TRBJ2-7, with 8 bases identical to TRBD2. This CDR3 spans 15 amino acids. Germline CDR1 reads MGHRA; CDR2 reads YSYEKL. The trim removed 1 base at V and 4 bases at J, leaving 6 bases unmatched. The CDR3 DNA reads TGCGCCAGCAGCCAAGTTGAAGCGGGAGCTTACGAGCAGTACTTC. It yields the protein CASSQVEAGAYEQYF.

The chain uses TRBV7-2 and TRBJ2-7, with 14 bases lining up with TRBD2. The trim removed 4 bases at V and 6 bases at J, leaving 5 bases unmatched. The CDR3 runs to 15 residues. Looked up from germline, CDR1 is SGHTA and CDR2 is FQGNSA. CDR3 protein: CASSSRGLAGAEQYF. In DNA, the CDR3 is TGTGCCAGCAGCTCCCGGGGACTAGCGGGAGCCGAGCAGTACTTC. Using reference TRBV7-2 and TRBJ2-7 for the parts outside the CDR3, the full variable domain is GAGVSQSPSNKVTEKGKDVELRCDPISGHTALYWYRQSLGQGLEFLIYFQGNSAPDKSGLPSDRFSAERTGGSVSTLTIQRTQQEDSAVYLCASSSRGLAGAEQYFGPGTRLTVT.

The rearrangement uses TRBV28 and TRBJ2-7; weak D call: TRBD1 (5 bases). V was cut by 7 bases and J by 0 bases, with 13 bases left in between. The CDR3 contains 14 residues. The germline V gene encodes CDR1 MDHEN and CDR2 SYDVKM. CDR3 protein: CASTPGQSSYEQYF. The CDR3 DNA reads TGTGCCAGCACCCCCGGACAAAGCTCCTACGAGCAGTACTTC.

This clone appeared a single time. V is TRBV18 and J is TRBJ2-1; 7 nucleotides line up with TRBD2. Germline CDR1 and CDR2: KGHSH and LQKENI. This CDR3 region has 15 residues. The junction had 12 bases not matched to a gene; V was cut back by 6 bases and J by 7 bases. CDR3 nucleotide sequence: TGTGCCAGCTCGCCCGCCGTGGGGACTAAGAATGAGCAGTTCTTC. Translation gives CASSPAVGTKNEQFF. The full variable domain, completed using reference TRBV18 and TRBJ2-1, is NAGVMQNPRHLVRRRGQEARLRCSPMKGHSHVYWYRQLPEEGLKFMVYLQKENIIDESGMPKERFSAEFPKEGPSILRIQQVVRGDSAAYFCASSPAVGTKNEQFFGPGTRLTVL.

The rearrangement uses TRBV4-1 and TRBJ2-5, with TRBD1 matching 9 bases. Germline V gene lookup returns CDR1 MGHRA and CDR2 YSYEKL. The CDR3 consists of 16 residues. The V and J ends lost 3 bases and 5 bases, in that order; junction bases with no gene match: 10. The CDR3 sequence: CASSQYSGTGMETQYF. CDR3 nucleotide sequence: TGCGCCAGCAGCCAGTATTCCGGGACAGGGATGGAGACCCAGTACTTC.

The rearrangement links TRBV19 to TRBJ1-6; 11 nucleotides line up with TRBD1. From germline, CDR1 is LNHDA and CDR2 SQIVND (reference sequence). V shed 3 bases, J shed 6 bases, and the junction held 1 base outside the gene matches. The CDR3 is 15 amino acids. The CDR3 sequence is CASSMGTGGNSPLHF. The CDR3 coding sequence is TGTGCCAGTAGTATGGGGACAGGGGGTAATTCACCCCTCCACTTT. The variable domain in full, completed from reference TRBV19 and TRBJ1-6, reads DGGITQSPKYLFRKEGQNVTLSCEQNLNHDAMYWYRQDPGQGLRLIYYSQIVNDFQKGDIAEGYSVSREKKESFPLTVTSAQKNPTAFYLCASSMGTGGNSPLHFGNGTRLTVT.

This chain joins TRBV5-4 and TRBJ2-5; 8 nucleotides line up with TRBD2. This CDR3 region has 14 residues. Germline trimming cut 6 bases from V and 2 bases from J; bases unmatched to any gene: 6. Germline loops: CDR1 SGHNT, CDR2 YYREEE (reference sequence). CDR3 sequence: CASNSPGGQETQYF. In nucleotides, the CDR3 is TGTGCCAGCAACTCCCCGGGAGGGCAAGAGACCCAGTACTTC.

The chain is built from TRBV6-4 and TRBJ2-1; 11 positions agree with TRBD2. The germline V gene encodes CDR1 MRHNA and CDR2 SNTAGT. The length of the CDR3 is 14 residues. V lost 6 bases, J lost 7 bases, and 5 bases stayed unmatched. CDR3 nucleotides: TGTGCCAGCAGGCAACTAGCGGGAGTAAATGAGCAGTTCTTC. It encodes CASRQLAGVNEQFF.

The chain joins TRBV7-4 to TRBJ1-3; D is ambiguous. Looked up from germline, CDR1 is SGHVT and CDR2 is SQSDAQ. Trimming took 5 bases from V and 0 from J, leaving 14 bases between them. The CDR3 runs 16 residues. CDR3 coding DNA: TGTGCCAGCAGCAAAGACTGGCCCTCCTCTGGAAACACCATATATTTT. It is translated as CASSKDWPSSGNTIYF. The full variable domain, rest sourced from reference TRBV7-4 and TRBJ1-3, is GAGVSQSPRYKVAKRGRDVALRCDSISGHVTLYWYRQTLGQGSEVLTYSQSDAQRDKSGRPSGRFSAERPERSVSTLKIQRTEQGDSAVYLCASSKDWPSSGNTIYFGEGSWLTVV.

J is TRBJ2-1 and V is TRBV6-4; 9 nucleotides align to TRBD2. The CDR3 contains 15 residues. Germline loops: CDR1 MRHNA, CDR2 SNTAGT. The V segment lost 3 bases and the J segment 7 bases; nucleotides outside the gene matches: 7. The CDR3 here is CASSEISGSGNEQFF. The CDR3 DNA is TGTGCCAGCAGTGAGATTAGCGGGAGTGGTAATGAGCAGTTCTTC.

The CDR3 reads CASSYERLDNEQFF. The CDR3 nucleotides read TGCGCCAGCAGCTACGAGCGGTTAGACAATGAGCAGTTCTTC. The rearrangement joins TRBV5-1 to TRBJ2-1; TRBD2 is a possible D gene (5 bases). With 3 bases removed from V and 5 bases from J, the gap between germline ends came to 12 bases. Germline CDR1 and CDR2: SGHRS and YFSETQ. The length of the CDR3 is 14 residues. Looking up the rest from reference TRBV5-1 and TRBJ2-1 gives the full variable domain: KAGVTQTPRYLIKTRGQQVTLSCSPISGHRSVSWYQQTPGQGLQFLFEYFSETQRNKGNFPGRFSGRQFSNSRSEMNVSTLELGDSALYLCASSYERLDNEQFFGPGTRLTVL.

In this sample, this clone turned up once. The chain recombines TRBV4-1 with TRBJ1-5, with 9 bases fitting TRBD1. CDR1 and CDR2 (germline): MGHRA, YSYEKL. The CDR3 runs 15 residues. V shed 1 base and J 4 bases; nucleotides not matched to a gene: 2. The CDR3 loop is CASSQVGQGNQPQHF. The CDR3, as DNA: TGCGCCAGCAGCCAAGTAGGACAGGGGAATCAGCCCCAGCATTTT.

The chain combines TRBV28 with TRBJ1-5, with 7 bases identical to TRBD1. Germline assignment: CDR1 MDHEN and CDR2 SYDVKM. This CDR3 has 17 residues. The ends lost 6 bases at V and 1 base at J; junction bases unmatched: 12. The CDR3 DNA is TGTGCCAGCAGGACGACGAGACAGGGATCCAGCAATCAGCCCCAGCATTTT. This codes for CASRTTRQGSSNQPQHF.

V gene TRBV19 combines with J gene TRBJ2-5; TRBD2 matches 7 bases. The J segment lost 5 bases and the V segment lost 4 bases, leaving 10 bases of the junction unmatched. Per germline, CDR1 LNHDA and CDR2 SQIVND (reference sequence). The CDR3 contains 15 residues. CDR3 nucleotides: TGTGCCAGTAGTAGCCGCACTAGCGTCGGGGAGACCCAGTACTTC. This codes for CASSSRTSVGETQYF.

The V gene is TRBV6-5, the J gene TRBJ2-1; TRBD1 matches at 11 bases. CDR1 and CDR2 (germline): MNHEY, SVGAGI. The J segment lost 5 bases and the V segment lost 7 bases, leaving 7 bases of the junction unmatched. The CDR3 runs 15 residues. The CDR3 here is CASTTDRGHNNEQFF. In DNA form, the CDR3 reads TGTGCCAGCACCACGGACAGGGGGCATAACAATGAGCAGTTCTTC.

This clone was found a few times. This chain uses TRBV28 with TRBJ2-7; perhaps TRBD1 as D (6 bases). Germline V lookup: CDR1 MDHEN, CDR2 SYDVKM. Trimming took 3 bases from V and 4 from J, leaving 10 bases between them. This CDR3 has 13 residues. CDR3 region: CASSLGAGYEQYF. The CDR3 DNA follows: TGTGCCAGCAGTTTGGGGGCTGGATACGAGCAGTACTTC.

The V and J genes are TRBV10-3 and TRBJ1-1, with D perhaps TRBD1 (6 bases). The CDR3 covers 14 residues. Germline loops: CDR1 ENHRY, CDR2 SYGVKD. Trimming removed 3 bases at V and 5 bases at J, with 13 bases between. Here the CDR3 reads CAISEWAGETEAFF. The DNA for the CDR3 is TGTGCCATCAGTGAATGGGCAGGGGAGACTGAAGCTTTCTTT.

This clone has more than one count but fewer than ten. V gene TRBV2 combines with J gene TRBJ2-7, with D possibly matching TRBD1 (5 bases). Germline V lookup: CDR1 SNHLY, CDR2 FYNNEI. There are 12 residues in the CDR3. Trimming left V 2 bases short and J 4 bases short, with 6 bases between. The CDR3 is CASSESGYEQYF. As DNA, the CDR3 is TGTGCCAGCAGTGAATCAGGGTACGAGCAGTACTTC.

This clone was picked up a small number of times. The V gene is TRBV6-5, the J gene TRBJ2-7, with 7 bases aligning to TRBD2. The V gene end was trimmed by 11 bases and the J gene end by 0 bases; junction bases not matched to a gene: 7. Germline V CDR1 and CDR2: MNHEY, SVGAGI. The CDR3 loop spans 13 amino acids. This CDR3 is CASWASGSYEQYF. In DNA form, the CDR3 reads TGTGCCTCCTGGGCTAGCGGCTCCTACGAGCAGTACTTC.

This clone showed up just once. The V call is TRBV2, the J call TRBJ2-1, with 12 bases lining up with TRBD2. The V segment lost 5 bases and the J segment 7 bases; nucleotides outside the gene matches: 6. The CDR3 runs 15 residues. Per germline, CDR1 SNHLY and CDR2 FYNNEI. This CDR3 is CASSKTSGSWNEQFF. The CDR3 region has the DNA TGTGCCAGCAGTAAGACTAGCGGGAGTTGGAATGAGCAGTTCTTC.

The genes are TRBV6-5 and TRBJ1-5; D gene ambiguous. The CDR3 extends over 15 amino acids. Germline CDR1 MNHEY, CDR2 SVGAGI. V was pared by 4 bases and J by 0 bases, with 10 bases between. The CDR3 DNA reads TGTGCCAGCAGTTCCAACATGATTAGCAATCAGCCCCAGCATTTT. This gives the protein CASSSNMISNQPQHF.

The chain couples TRBV19 to TRBJ2-5; D is undetermined. This CDR3 has 13 residues. The germline V gene has CDR1 LNHDA and CDR2 SQIVND (reference sequence). Trimming removed 5 bases at V and 5 bases at J, with 12 bases between. CDR3 bases: TGTGCCAGTAGTTTATCGGAGTTCGAGACCCAGTACTTC. This encodes CASSLSEFETQYF. Full variable domain (missing parts from reference TRBV19 and TRBJ2-5): DGGITQSPKYLFRKEGQNVTLSCEQNLNHDAMYWYRQDPGQGLRLIYYSQIVNDFQKGDIAEGYSVSREKKESFPLTVTSAQKNPTAFYLCASSLSEFETQYFGPGTRLLVL.

This sequence joins TRBV7-3 and TRBJ1-1, with D unclear. The CDR3 covers 14 residues. Germline V gives CDR1 SGHTA, CDR2 FQGTGA. V lost 5 bases and J 0 bases, leaving 10 bases between the germline ends. CDR3 sequence reads: CASSPTALNTEAFF. The CDR3 DNA follows: TGTGCCAGCAGCCCCACAGCCCTGAACACTGAAGCTTTCTTT.

This rearrangement joins TRBV28 to TRBJ2-6, with a weak D call TRBD2 (6 bases). CDR1 MDHEN and CDR2 SYDVKM come from the germline V gene. Trimming left V 3 bases short and J 2 bases short, with 8 bases between. The CDR3 covers 15 residues. Written as DNA, the CDR3 is TGTGCCAGCAGTTTGGAGGGACCTGGGGCCAACGTCCTGACTTTC. Translated: CASSLEGPGANVLTF.

The chain joins TRBV28 to TRBJ2-7; the match to TRBD2 covers 7 bases. V trimming: 5 bases; J trimming: 2 bases; junction bases outside the gene matches: 9. The CDR3 has 15 amino acids. From germline, CDR1 is MDHEN and CDR2 SYDVKM. The chain's CDR3 is CASSPDSTSAYEQYF. CDR3 DNA sequence: TGTGCCAGCAGTCCCGACTCTACTAGCGCCTACGAGCAGTACTTC.